The next 8 T cell receptor beta chains were all read from a single sample in a study of OX40 agonist ivuxolimab in advanced cancers. The method was immunoSEQ multiplex PCR; TCRdb's version includes in-frame clones alone and lacks a portion of them. The sample lists approximately 70,000 clones; 70% to 90% were seen once. This sample comprised CD4+ or CD8+ T cells sorted from blood, obtained in a trial of the OX40 agonist ivuxolimab. These receptors were collected from an adult with an advanced solid tumor such as melanoma, head and neck, liver or kidney cancer.

V usage is TRBV25-1 and J usage is TRBJ1-2; D is perhaps TRBD1 (6 bases). Deletions cut 8 bases from V and 5 bases from J, with 18 bases between. The CDR3 contains 14 residues. Per germline, CDR1 MGHDK and CDR2 SYGVNS. The CDR3 spells CASSGHARQYGYTF. The CDR3 coding sequence is TGTGCCAGCTCGGGACACGCACGGCAGTATGGCTACACCTTC.

The chain recombines TRBV5-5 with TRBJ1-5; no clear D gene. V was pared by 0 bases and J by 3 bases, with 10 bases between. The CDR3 covers 15 residues. From germline, CDR1 is SGHKS and CDR2 YYEKEE (reference sequence). This CDR3 is CASSLASGNNQPQHF. The DNA for the CDR3 is TGTGCCAGCAGCTTGGCGTCGGGGAACAATCAGCCCCAGCATTTT.

This chain uses TRBV6-5 with TRBJ2-5; D is ambiguous. The CDR3 runs 13 residues. The germline V gene has CDR1 MNHEY and CDR2 SVGAGI. The V gene lost 6 bases and the J gene lost 2 bases, with 10 bases spanning the gap. The CDR3: CASRPDKQETQYF. The CDR3 bases are TGTGCCAGCAGACCCGACAAACAAGAGACCCAGTACTTC.

This clone was detected once. This chain joins TRBV28 and TRBJ2-5; 7 positions agree with TRBD1. This CDR3 spans 15 amino acids. V was pared by 2 bases and J by 1 base, with 4 bases of the junction left unmatched. CDR1 and CDR2 from the germline V gene are MDHEN and SYDVKM. The CDR3 sequence is CASSLPGTVQETQYF. CDR3 coding DNA: TGTGCCAGCAGTTTACCGGGGACAGTCCAAGAGACCCAGTACTTC.

The chain links TRBV6-5 to TRBJ1-5; TRBD1 might be the D (5 bases). Looked up from germline, CDR1 is MNHEY and CDR2 is SVGAGI. Trimming cost V 6 bases and J 5 bases, with 14 bases left between them. The CDR3 spans 14 residues. The CDR3 spells CASSRGQGHQPQHF. DNA of the CDR3: TGTGCCAGCAGCCGTGGGCAGGGACATCAGCCCCAGCATTTT.

The gene calls are TRBV19 and TRBJ2-1, with 9 nucleotides matching TRBD2. Trimming at V came to 3 bases and at J to 2 bases, leaving 5 bases not matched to a gene. Germline V CDR1 and CDR2: LNHDA, SQIVND (reference sequence). This CDR3 is 16 amino acids long. For the CDR3, the DNA is TGTGCCAGTAGTATTTTGGGACTAGCAACCTACAATGAGCAGTTCTTC. Translation: CASSILGLATYNEQFF.

The rearrangement joins TRBV10-3 to TRBJ2-3, with 9 positions matching TRBD2. V gave up 10 bases and J gave up 2 bases; unmatched junction bases: 19. CDR1 and CDR2 (germline): ENHRY, SYGVKD. The CDR3 contains 18 residues. In DNA form, the CDR3 reads TGTGCCACCAGGGAGCGCGCGGGAGGGCCTATGCTCACAGATACGCAGTATTTT. Protein sequence: CATRERAGGPMLTDTQYF.

The V call is TRBV19, the J call TRBJ2-5; D unclear. This CDR3 has 13 amino acids. CDR1 and CDR2 (germline): LNHDA, SQIVND (reference sequence). V lost 4 bases and J 0 bases, leaving 6 bases between the germline ends. The CDR3 spells CASSTQYQETQYF. Written as DNA, the CDR3 is TGTGCCAGTAGTACTCAGTACCAAGAGACCCAGTACTTC.